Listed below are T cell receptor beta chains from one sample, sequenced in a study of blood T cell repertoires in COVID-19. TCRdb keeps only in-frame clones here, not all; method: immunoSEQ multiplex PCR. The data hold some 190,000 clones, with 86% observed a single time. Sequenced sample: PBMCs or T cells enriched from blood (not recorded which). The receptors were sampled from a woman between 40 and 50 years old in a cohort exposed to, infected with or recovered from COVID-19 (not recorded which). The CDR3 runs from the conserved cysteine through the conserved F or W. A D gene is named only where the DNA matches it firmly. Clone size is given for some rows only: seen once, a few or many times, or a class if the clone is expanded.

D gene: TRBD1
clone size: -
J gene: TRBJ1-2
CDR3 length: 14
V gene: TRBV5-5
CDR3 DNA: TGTGCCAGCGGACAGGGGGTACGGTCGTCCGGCTACACCTTC
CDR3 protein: CASGQGVRSSGYTF

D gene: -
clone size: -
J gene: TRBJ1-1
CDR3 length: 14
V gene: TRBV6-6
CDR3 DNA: TGTGCCACACGGGGGGGAATATCTGACACTGAAGCTTTCTTT
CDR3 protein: CATRGGISDTEAFF

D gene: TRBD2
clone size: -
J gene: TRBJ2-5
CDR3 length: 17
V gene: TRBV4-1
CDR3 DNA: TGCGCCAGCAGCCAAGGATATGATAGCGGGAGCATAGAGACCCAGTACTTC
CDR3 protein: CASSQGYDSGSIETQYF

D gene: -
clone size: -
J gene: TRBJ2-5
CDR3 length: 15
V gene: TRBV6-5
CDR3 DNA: TGTGCCAGCAGTTACAGGCGGGGCGACCAAGAGACCCAGTACTTC
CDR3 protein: CASSYRRGDQETQYF

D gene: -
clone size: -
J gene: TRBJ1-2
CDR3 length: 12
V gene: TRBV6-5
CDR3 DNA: TGTGCCAGCAGCCGGGGAGGGTATGGCTACACCTTC
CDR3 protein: CASSRGGYGYTF

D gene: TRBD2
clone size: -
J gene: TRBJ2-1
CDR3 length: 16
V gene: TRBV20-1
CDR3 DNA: TGCAGTGCTAGTTTCGCGGGGGGACTTTCCTACAATGAGCAGTTCTTC
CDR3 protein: CSASFAGGLSYNEQFF

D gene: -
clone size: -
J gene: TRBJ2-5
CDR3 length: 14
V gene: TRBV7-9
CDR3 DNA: TGTGCCAGCAGCTCCAGAGGGGGGGATGAGACCCAGTACTTC
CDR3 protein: CASSSRGGDETQYF

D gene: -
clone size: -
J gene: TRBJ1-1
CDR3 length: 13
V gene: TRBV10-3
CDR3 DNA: TGTGCCATCAGTGAGTCGAGCGGGACTGAAGCTTTCTTT
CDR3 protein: CAISESSGTEAFF

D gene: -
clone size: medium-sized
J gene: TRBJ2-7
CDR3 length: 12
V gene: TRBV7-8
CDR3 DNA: TGTGCCAGCAGCCCTAGCTCCTACGAGCAGTACTTC
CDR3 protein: CASSPSSYEQYF

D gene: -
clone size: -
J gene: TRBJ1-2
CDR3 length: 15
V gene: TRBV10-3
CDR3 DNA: TGTGCCATCACTGACCCAGGGGCCCCCGCGGATGGCTACACCTTC
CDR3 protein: CAITDPGAPADGYTF

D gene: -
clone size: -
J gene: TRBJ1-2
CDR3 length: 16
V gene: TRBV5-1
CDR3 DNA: TGCGCCAGCAGCCCAACCCAGCAGGCGACTAACTATGGCTACACCTTC
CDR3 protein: CASSPTQQATNYGYTF

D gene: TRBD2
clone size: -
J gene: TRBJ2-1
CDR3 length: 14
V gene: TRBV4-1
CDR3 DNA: TGCGCCAGCAGCCCGGAAGGACTAGCCAATGAGCAGTTCTTC
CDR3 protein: CASSPEGLANEQFF

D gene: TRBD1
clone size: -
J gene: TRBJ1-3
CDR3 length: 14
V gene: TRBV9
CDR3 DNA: TGTGCCAGCAGCGTCGGACAGGGGGCATACACCATATATTTT
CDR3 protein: CASSVGQGAYTIYF

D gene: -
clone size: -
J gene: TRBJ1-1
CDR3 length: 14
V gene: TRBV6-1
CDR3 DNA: TGTGCCAGCAGTGAAGTGGCGGGGACCACTGAAGCTTTCTTT
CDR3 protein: CASSEVAGTTEAFF

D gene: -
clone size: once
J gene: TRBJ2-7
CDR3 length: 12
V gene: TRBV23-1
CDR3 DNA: TGCGCCCAACGGGGGACGAAGGACGAGCAGTACTTC
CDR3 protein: CAQRGTKDEQYF

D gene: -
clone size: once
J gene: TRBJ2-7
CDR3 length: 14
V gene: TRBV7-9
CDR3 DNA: TGTGCCAGCAGCCCCCACAGGGCGGACGGGACGAAAAACTTC
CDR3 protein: CASSPHRADGTKNF

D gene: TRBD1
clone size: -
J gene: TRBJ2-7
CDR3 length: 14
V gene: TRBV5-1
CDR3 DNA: TGCGCCAGCAGCCGGAGACAGGGGGCCTCCGAGCAGTACTTC
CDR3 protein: CASSRRQGASEQYF

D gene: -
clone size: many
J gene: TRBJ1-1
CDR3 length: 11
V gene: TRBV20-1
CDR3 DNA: TGCAGCCAAAGACAGGACACTGAAGCTTTCTTT
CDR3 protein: CSQRQDTEAFF

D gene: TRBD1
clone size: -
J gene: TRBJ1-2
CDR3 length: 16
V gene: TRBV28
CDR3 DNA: TGTGCCAGCAGGACCCCAACAGGGGCCCATAACTATGGCTACACCTTC
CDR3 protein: CASRTPTGAHNYGYTF

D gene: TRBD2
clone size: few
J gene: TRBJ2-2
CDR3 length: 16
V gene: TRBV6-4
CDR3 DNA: TGTGCCAGCAGTGACACTAGCGGGGATCCCACCGGGGAGCTGTTTTTT
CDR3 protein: CASSDTSGDPTGELFF

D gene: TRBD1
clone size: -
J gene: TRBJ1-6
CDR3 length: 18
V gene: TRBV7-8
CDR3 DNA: TGTGCCAGCAGCCTCCAGGGACAGGGATCGAGGTTTGGTTCACCCCTCCACTTT
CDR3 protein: CASSLQGQGSRFGSPLHF

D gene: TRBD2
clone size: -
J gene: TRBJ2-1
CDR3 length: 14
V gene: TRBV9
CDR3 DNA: TGTGCCAGCAGCGGGGCGGGAGAAGTCAATGAGCAGTTCTTC
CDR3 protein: CASSGAGEVNEQFF

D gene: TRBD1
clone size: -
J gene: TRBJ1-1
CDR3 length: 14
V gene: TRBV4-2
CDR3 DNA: TGTGCCAGCAGCCAAGGTTTAAAGGGGGCTTGGGCTTTCTTT
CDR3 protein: CASSQGLKGAWAFF

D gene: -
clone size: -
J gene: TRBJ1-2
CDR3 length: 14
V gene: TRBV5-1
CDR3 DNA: TGCGCCAGCAGCTTGGGGGACACGAAATATGGCTACACCTTC
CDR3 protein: CASSLGDTKYGYTF

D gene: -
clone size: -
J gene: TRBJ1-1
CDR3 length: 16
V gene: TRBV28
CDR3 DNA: TGTGCCAGCAGTTTACCCCATGGACAAGTGAACACTGAAGCTTTCTTT
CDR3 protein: CASSLPHGQVNTEAFF

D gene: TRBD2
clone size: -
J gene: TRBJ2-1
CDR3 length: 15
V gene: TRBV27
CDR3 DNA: TGTGCCAGCAGTTTAAGTAGCGGGAGTTACAATGAGCAGTTCTTC
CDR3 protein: CASSLSSGSYNEQFF

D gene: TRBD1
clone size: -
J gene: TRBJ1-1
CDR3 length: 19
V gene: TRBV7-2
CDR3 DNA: TGTGCCAGCAGCACGTATCTACGGGACAGGGTCAAATCCCGGACTGAAGCTTTCTTT
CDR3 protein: CASSTYLRDRVKSRTEAFF

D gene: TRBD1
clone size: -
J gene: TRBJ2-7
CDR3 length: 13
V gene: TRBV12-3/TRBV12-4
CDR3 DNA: TGTGCCAGCAGTTTTGGACAGGTGAAGGAGCAGTACTTC
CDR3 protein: CASSFGQVKEQYF

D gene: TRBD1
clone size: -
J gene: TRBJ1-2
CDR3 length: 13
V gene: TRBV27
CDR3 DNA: TGTGCCAGCAGACCCCTGACAGGGGAGGGCTACACCTTC
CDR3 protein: CASRPLTGEGYTF

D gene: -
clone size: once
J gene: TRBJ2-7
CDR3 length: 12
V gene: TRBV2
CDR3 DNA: TGTGCCAGCAGTGATTCGTGGGCAACGCAGTACTTC
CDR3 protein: CASSDSWATQYF

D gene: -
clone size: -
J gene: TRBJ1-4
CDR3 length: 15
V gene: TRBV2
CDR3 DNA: TGTGCCAGCAGTGGGGGAAACAGGGCCAGTGAAAAACTGTTTTTT
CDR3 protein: CASSGGNRASEKLFF

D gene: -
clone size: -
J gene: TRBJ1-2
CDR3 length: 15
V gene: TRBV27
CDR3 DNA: TGTGCCAGCAGAGTCACAGGACCCTCCGTCTATGGCTACACCTTC
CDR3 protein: CASRVTGPSVYGYTF

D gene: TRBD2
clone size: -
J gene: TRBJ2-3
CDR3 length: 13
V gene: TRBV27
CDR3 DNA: TGTGCCACCACAATTTCGGGGGGAGATACGCAGTATTTT
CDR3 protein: CATTISGGDTQYF

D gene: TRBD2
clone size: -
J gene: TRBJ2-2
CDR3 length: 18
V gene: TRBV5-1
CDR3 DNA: TGCGCCAGCAGCGCCCATGGACTAGCGGACGAGCTCACCGGGGAGCTGTTTTTT
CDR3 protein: CASSAHGLADELTGELFF

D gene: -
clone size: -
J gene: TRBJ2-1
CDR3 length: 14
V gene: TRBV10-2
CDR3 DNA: TGCGCCAGCAGTGCGGCGCGCGGCTACAATGAGCAGTTCTTC
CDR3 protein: CASSAARGYNEQFF

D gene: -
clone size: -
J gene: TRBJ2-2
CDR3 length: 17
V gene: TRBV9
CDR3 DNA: TGTGCCAGCAGCGCTCCTCAAGGGAGCTTGAACACCGGGGAGCTGTTTTTT
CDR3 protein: CASSAPQGSLNTGELFF

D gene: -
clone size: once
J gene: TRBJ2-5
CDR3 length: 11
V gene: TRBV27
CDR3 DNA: TGTGCCAGCAGTTTGTCTGAGACCCAGTACTTC
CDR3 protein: CASSLSETQYF

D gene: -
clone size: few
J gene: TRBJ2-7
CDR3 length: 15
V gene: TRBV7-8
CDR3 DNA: TGTGCCAGCAGCTTGGGGGGTTCGAGGGGCTACGAGCAGTACTTC
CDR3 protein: CASSLGGSRGYEQYF

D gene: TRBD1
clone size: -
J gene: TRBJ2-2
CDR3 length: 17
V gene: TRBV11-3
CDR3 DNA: TGTGCCAGCAGCCAGGGTGGCAGGGGGCGCGGAACCGGGGAGCTGTTTTTT
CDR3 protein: CASSQGGRGRGTGELFF

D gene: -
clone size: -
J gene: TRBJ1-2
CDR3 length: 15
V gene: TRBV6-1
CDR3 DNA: TGTGCCAGCAGTGATATCAACAGGGCTCCTTATGGCTACACCTTC
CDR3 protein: CASSDINRAPYGYTF

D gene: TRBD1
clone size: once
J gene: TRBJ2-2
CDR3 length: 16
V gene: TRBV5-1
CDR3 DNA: TGCGCCAGCAGCGGGACAGGGGGCGCTAGGACCGGGGAGCTGTTTTTT
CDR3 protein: CASSGTGGARTGELFF

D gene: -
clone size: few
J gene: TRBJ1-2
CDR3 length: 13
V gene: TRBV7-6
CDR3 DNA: TGTGCCAGCAGCTTAGGGGGGGACTATGGCTACACCTTC
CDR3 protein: CASSLGGDYGYTF

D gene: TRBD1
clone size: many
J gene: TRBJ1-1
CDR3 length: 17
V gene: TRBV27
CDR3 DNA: TGTGCCAGCAGTGTCGGGACAGGGGGCGAAGGTGACACTGAAGCTTTCTTT
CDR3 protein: CASSVGTGGEGDTEAFF

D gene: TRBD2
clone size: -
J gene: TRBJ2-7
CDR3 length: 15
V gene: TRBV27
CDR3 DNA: TGTGCCAGCACCCTTAGGACTAGCGGGGCGGGCGAGCAGTACTTC
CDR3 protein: CASTLRTSGAGEQYF

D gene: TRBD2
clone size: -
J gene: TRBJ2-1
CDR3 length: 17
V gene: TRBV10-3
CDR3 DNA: TGTGCCATCAGGCCTAGCGGGGCCCCGAGCTCCTACAATGAGCAGTTCTTC
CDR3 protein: CAIRPSGAPSSYNEQFF

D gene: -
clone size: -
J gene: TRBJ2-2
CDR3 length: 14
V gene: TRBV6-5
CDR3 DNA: TGTGCCAGCAGCCAAGGACTGATCACCGGGGAGCTGTTTTTT
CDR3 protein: CASSQGLITGELFF

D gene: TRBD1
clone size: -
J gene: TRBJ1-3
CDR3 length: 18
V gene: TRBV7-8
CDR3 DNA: TGTGCCAGCAGCTTAATCTCCGGACAGGTCTTATCTGGAAACACCATATATTTT
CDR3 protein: CASSLISGQVLSGNTIYF

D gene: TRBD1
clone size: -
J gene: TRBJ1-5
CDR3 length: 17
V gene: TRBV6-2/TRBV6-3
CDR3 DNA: TGTGCCAGCAGCAACAAGGGACAGGGATATAGCAATCAGCCCCAGCATTTT
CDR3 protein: CASSNKGQGYSNQPQHF

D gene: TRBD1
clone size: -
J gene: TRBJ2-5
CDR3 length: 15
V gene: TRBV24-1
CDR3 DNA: TGTGCCACCAGTGATTTTGGACAGGGACAAGAGACCCAGTACTTC
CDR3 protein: CATSDFGQGQETQYF

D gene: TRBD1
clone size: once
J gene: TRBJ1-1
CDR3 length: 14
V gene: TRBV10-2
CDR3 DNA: TGCGCCAGCAGTGTAAAACAGGGGGCTAGTGAAGCTTTCTTT
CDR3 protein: CASSVKQGASEAFF

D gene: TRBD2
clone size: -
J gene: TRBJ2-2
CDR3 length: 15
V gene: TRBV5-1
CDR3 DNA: TGCGCCAGCAGCCTGGGCGGGGGTCGCACCGGGGAGCTGTTTTTT
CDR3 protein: CASSLGGGRTGELFF